Listed here are 11 T cell receptor beta chains from one sample, sequenced in a study of cytomegalovirus exposure and HLA in healthy donors (dated by TCRdb to 2016 to 2017). Library preparation was by the immunoSEQ multiplex PCR assay. For the multiplex PCR, a mixture combining 60 forward primers for TCR Vbeta segments and 13 reverse primers for TCR Jbeta segments was used. TCRdb took over this immuneACCESS table, retaining in-frame rearrangements with V and J assigned. Such tables are incomplete; in checked studies, under half of the missing clones stem from an unresolved V gene, and the remainder is unexplained. In all, the sample holds 200,000 to 250,000 clones, and over 65% of those were seen once. The ten largest clones capture about 2.5% of the sample. The sample was PBMCs. Receptors were obtained from a woman aged 55-70 years in good health and CMV-seropositive.

The chain couples TRBV19 to TRBJ1-1, with 8 bases identical to TRBD1. Per the germline V gene, CDR1 is LNHDA and CDR2 is SQIVND (reference sequence). CDR3 size: 13 residues. V lost 5 bases, J lost 5 bases, and 4 bases stayed unmatched. The CDR3 region is CASSPTGGTEAFF. CDR3 nucleotides: TGTGCCAGTAGTCCCACAGGGGGAACTGAAGCTTTCTTT.

This clone has only a few counts. The chain couples TRBV6-5 to TRBJ2-1, with 8 bases identical to TRBD1. With V trimmed by 6 bases and J by 2 bases, 3 bases remained unmatched. The CDR3 is 14 amino acids. Germline CDR1 is MNHEY and CDR2 is SVGAGI. The CDR3: CASRRTGTYNEQFF. The CDR3 region has the DNA TGTGCCAGCAGACGGACAGGGACCTACAATGAGCAGTTCTTC.

This clone was counted between two and nine times. The CDR3 loop is CASSPLVSTDTQYF. CDR3 DNA sequence: TGTGCCAGCAGCCCGTTAGTTAGCACAGATACGCAGTATTTT. The V call is TRBV7-9, the J call TRBJ2-3; D call uncertain. The CDR3 spans 14 residues. Germline CDR1 is SEHNR and CDR2 is FQNEAQ (reference sequence). V was pared by 5 bases and J by 0 bases, with 9 bases between.

This rearrangement joins TRBV28 to TRBJ2-5; 10 nucleotides match TRBD1. V lost 4 bases and J lost 5; bases outside the gene matches: 4. The CDR3 spans 14 residues. CDR1 MDHEN and CDR2 SYDVKM come from the germline V gene. CDR3 protein: CASSSTGGGETQYF. The CDR3 bases are TGTGCCAGCAGTTCGACAGGGGGCGGGGAGACCCAGTACTTC.

The rearrangement joins TRBV4-3 to TRBJ2-3, with 8 nucleotides matching TRBD2. The V gene's germline CDR1 is LGHNA and CDR2 YSLEER. Trimming at V came to 1 base and at J to 3 bases, leaving 3 bases not matched to a gene. This CDR3 is built from 15 residues. In DNA form, the CDR3 reads TGCGCCAGCAGCCAAGCCGGGGGGGCAACAGATACGCAGTATTTT. This encodes CASSQAGGATDTQYF.

This clone was counted between two and nine times. The V gene is TRBV19, the J gene TRBJ1-2, with a tentative D call TRBD1 (6 bases). Germline V CDR1 and CDR2: LNHDA, SQIVND (reference sequence). There are 12 residues in the CDR3. The V and J ends lost 3 bases and 7 bases respectively, with 9 bases between them. This CDR3 reads CASSIGGRGYTF. The CDR3 region has the DNA TGTGCCAGTAGTATTGGGGGCCGTGGCTACACCTTC.

This chain joins TRBV11-2 and TRBJ2-7; D gene uncertain. Trimming shortened V by 1 base and J by 1 base, and 14 bases separated the two germline ends. CDR1 SGHAT and CDR2 FQNNGV come from the germline V gene. CDR3 size: 16 residues. CDR3 sequence reads: CASSLARYYGSYEQYF. The DNA for the CDR3 is TGTGCCAGCAGCTTAGCCAGATACTACGGGTCCTACGAGCAGTACTTC.

The chain carries TRBV10-3 and TRBJ2-7; D call uncertain. CDR3 length: 14 residues. CDR1 is ENHRY, CDR2 SYGVKD, per germline. Trimming removed 2 bases at V and 0 bases at J, with 8 bases between. In DNA, the CDR3 is TGTGCCATCAGTGAGGTACAAAACTCCTACGAGCAGTACTTC. It codes for CAISEVQNSYEQYF.

The chain uses TRBV7-2 and TRBJ1-2; 9 nucleotides align to TRBD1. This CDR3 is 13 amino acids long. Germline CDR1 is SGHTA and CDR2 is FQGNSA. Trimming removed 5 bases from V and 8 bases from J; junction bases left unmatched: 6. CDR3 sequence (DNA): TGTGCCAGCAGCCCCCGGACAGGGGACGGCTACACCTTC. Translated: CASSPRTGDGYTF.

The rearrangement joins TRBV2 to TRBJ1-2, with no clear D. Germline V gene lookup returns CDR1 SNHLY and CDR2 FYNNEI. V was pared by 2 bases and J by 0 bases, with 7 bases between. The CDR3 is 14 residues long. The CDR3: CASSENSPNYGYTF. DNA for the CDR3: TGTGCCAGCAGTGAAAACAGCCCTAACTATGGCTACACCTTC.

This chain uses TRBV6-6 with TRBJ2-1; D might be TRBD2 (7 bases). V shed 6 bases and J shed 3 bases, with 15 bases lying between them. The CDR3 contains 15 residues. The germline CDR1 and CDR2 sequences are MNHNY and SVGAGI (reference sequence). CDR3: CASSTGGQFYNEQFF. CDR3 nucleotide sequence: TGTGCCAGCAGCACGGGGGGCCAGTTCTACAATGAGCAGTTCTTC.